The clone carrying this T cell receptor beta chain was observed a handful of times. Its matching antigen is unknown. The data were obtained in a study of CD8 T cells in ankylosing spondylitis. Study-level results: As for the disease-linked clones, they showed a CD8+ phenotype and occurred at relatively low frequencies in peripheral blood. Previously reported in reactive arthritis synovial fluid and blood were some of the motif variants. It was reported that disease-linked clones were significantly enriched in matched ankylosing spondylitis synovial fluid. In ankylosing spondylitis blood, a motif of eight highly homologous TCR beta variants appeared characteristic.

Construction of TCR beta libraries was performed using quantitative 5'-RACE with molecular barcodes. MiXCR was run by TCRdb on the 5' RACE reads, yielding one entry per CDR3 protein. The sample holds over 600,000 distinct CDR3 sequences, around 19% seen once. Germline CDR1 is DFQATT and CDR2 is SNEGSKA (reference sequence). The ends lost 4 bases at V and 5 bases at J; junction bases unmatched: 10. This CDR3 spans 15 amino acids. The TCR comes from a male donor with ankylosing spondylitis. This chain connects TRBV20-1 to TRBJ2-7, with TRBD2 matching over 11 bases. The specimen was blood, either unsorted or a sorted T cell fraction (not recorded which). The CDR3 nucleotides are TGCAGTGCTACCATTAGCGGGAGGGCCGTGGACGAGCAGTACTTC. Its protein is CSATISGRAVDEQYF.